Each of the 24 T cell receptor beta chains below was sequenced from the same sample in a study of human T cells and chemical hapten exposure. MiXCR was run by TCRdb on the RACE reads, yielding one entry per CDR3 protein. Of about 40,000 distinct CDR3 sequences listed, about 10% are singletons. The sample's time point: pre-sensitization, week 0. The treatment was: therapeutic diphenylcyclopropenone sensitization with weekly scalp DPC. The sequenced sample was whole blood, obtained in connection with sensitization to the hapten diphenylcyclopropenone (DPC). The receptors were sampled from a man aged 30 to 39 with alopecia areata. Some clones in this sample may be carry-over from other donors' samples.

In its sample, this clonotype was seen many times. The CDR3 here is CASSYPRQGGSTEAFF. The CDR3 DNA sequence: TGTGCCAGCAGTTACCCGAGACAGGGGGGCAGCACTGAAGCTTTCTTT. The V gene is TRBV6-5, the J gene TRBJ1-1, with TRBD1 matching over 9 bases. This CDR3 is built from 16 residues. The V segment lost 2 bases and the J segment 4 bases; nucleotides outside the gene matches: 8. The germline V gene has CDR1 MNHEY and CDR2 SVGAGI.

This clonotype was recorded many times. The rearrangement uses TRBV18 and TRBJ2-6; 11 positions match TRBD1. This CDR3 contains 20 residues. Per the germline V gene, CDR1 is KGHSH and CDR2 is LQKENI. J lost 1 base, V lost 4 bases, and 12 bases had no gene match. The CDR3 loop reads CASSLTSGTGGLSGANVLTF. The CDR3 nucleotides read TGTGCCAGCTCACTGACATCCGGGACAGGGGGACTGTCTGGGGCCAACGTCCTGACTTTC.

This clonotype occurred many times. CDR3: CASSISNTEAFF. The CDR3 DNA reads as TGTGCCAGCAGCATATCGAACACTGAAGCTTTCTTT. The chain links TRBV9 to TRBJ1-1; no clear D. CDR1 SGDLS and CDR2 YYNGEE come from the germline V gene. The germline V and J ends were trimmed by 4 bases and 1 base, with 5 bases remaining between them. The CDR3 consists of 12 residues. Full variable domain (missing parts from reference TRBV9 and TRBJ1-1): DSGVTQTPKHLITATGQRVTLRCSPRSGDLSVYWYQQSLDQGLQFLIQYYNGEERAKGNILERFSAQQFPDLHSELNLSSLELGDSALYFCASSISNTEAFFGQGTRLTVV.

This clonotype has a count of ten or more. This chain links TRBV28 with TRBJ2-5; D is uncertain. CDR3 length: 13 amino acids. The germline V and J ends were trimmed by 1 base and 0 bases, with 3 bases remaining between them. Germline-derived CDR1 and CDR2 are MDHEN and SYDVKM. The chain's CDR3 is CASSLFDQETQYF. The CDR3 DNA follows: TGTGCCAGCAGTTTATTTGACCAAGAGACCCAGTACTTC.

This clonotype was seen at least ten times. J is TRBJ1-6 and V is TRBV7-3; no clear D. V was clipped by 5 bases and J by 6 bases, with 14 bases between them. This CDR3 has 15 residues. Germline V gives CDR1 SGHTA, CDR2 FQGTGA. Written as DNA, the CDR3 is TGTGCCAGCAGCCCCGGGAGGGTGCCTAATTCACCCCTCCACTTT. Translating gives CASSPGRVPNSPLHF.

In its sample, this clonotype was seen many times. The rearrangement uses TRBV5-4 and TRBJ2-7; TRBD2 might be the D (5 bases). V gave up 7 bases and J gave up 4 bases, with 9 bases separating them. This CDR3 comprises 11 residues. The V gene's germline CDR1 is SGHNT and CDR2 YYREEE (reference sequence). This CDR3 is CASRDSYEQYF. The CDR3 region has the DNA TGTGCCAGCCGGGATTCATACGAGCAGTACTTC.

In nucleotides, the CDR3 is TGTGCCAGCAGCTTAGGGGGGTTTAGCGGGAGAAGCGCAGATACGCAGTATTTT. This encodes CASSLGGFSGRSADTQYF. The chain carries TRBV13 and TRBJ2-3; 9 bases map to TRBD2. The CDR3 sequence is 18 residues long. CDR1 PRHDT and CDR2 FYEKMQ come from the germline V gene (reference sequence). Trimming at V came to 0 bases and at J to 4 bases, leaving 11 bases not matched to a gene.

The CDR3 DNA reads TGTGCCAGCAGTGCTGACATGAACACTGAAGCTTTCTTT. It codes for CASSADMNTEAFF. The V gene is TRBV2, the J gene TRBJ1-1; D is undetermined. Trimming took 4 bases from V and 0 from J, leaving 6 bases between them. CDR3 size: 13 residues. Germline lookup yields CDR1 SNHLY and CDR2 FYNNEI.

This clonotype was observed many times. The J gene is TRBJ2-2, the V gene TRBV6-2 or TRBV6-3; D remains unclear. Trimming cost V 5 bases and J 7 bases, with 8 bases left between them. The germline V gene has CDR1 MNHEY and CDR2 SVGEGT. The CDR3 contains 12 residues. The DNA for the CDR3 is TGTGCCAGCAGTCCCACAAACGGGGAGCTGTTTTTT. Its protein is CASSPTNGELFF.

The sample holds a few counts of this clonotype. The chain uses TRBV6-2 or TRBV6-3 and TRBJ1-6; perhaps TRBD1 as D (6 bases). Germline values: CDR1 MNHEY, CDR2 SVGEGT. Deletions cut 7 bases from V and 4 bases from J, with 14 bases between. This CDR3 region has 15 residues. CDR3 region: CASTTGAFYNSPLHF. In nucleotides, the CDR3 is TGTGCCAGCACAACGGGGGCATTTTATAATTCACCCCTCCACTTT.

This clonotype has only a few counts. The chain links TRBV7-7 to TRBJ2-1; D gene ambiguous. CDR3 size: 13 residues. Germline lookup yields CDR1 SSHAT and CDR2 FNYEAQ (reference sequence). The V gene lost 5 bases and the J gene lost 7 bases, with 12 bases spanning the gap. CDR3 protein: CASSPPGFNEQFF. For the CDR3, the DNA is TGTGCCAGCAGCCCGCCCGGTTTTAATGAGCAGTTCTTC.

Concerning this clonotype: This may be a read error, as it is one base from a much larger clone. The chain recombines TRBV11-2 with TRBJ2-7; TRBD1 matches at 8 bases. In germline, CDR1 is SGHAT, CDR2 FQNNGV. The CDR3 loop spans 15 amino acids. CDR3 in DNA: TGTGCCGGCAGCTTTTCACGGGCCAGGGGGCACGAGCAGTACTTC. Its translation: CAGSFSRARGHEQYF.

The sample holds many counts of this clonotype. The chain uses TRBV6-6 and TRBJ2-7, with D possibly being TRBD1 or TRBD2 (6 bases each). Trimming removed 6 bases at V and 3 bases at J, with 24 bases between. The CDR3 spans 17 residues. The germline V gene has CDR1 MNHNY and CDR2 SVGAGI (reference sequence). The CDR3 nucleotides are TGTGCCAGCAGCTACCCCCCAAGGGGGAGGCTCCGCTACGAGCAGTACGTC. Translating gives CASSYPPRGRLRYEQYV.

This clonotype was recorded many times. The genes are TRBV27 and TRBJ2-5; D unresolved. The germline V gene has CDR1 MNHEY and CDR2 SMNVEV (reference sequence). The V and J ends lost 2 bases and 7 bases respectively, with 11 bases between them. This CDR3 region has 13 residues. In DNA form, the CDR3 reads TGTGCCAGCAGTTTACCCCCGCCGTCGACCCAGTACTTC. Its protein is CASSLPPPSTQYF.

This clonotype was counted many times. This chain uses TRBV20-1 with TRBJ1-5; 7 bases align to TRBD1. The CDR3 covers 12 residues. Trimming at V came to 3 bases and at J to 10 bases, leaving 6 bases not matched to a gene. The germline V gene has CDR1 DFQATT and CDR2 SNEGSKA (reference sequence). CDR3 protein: CSARKGAEPQHF. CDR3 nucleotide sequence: TGCAGTGCTAGGAAGGGGGCGGAACCCCAGCATTTT.

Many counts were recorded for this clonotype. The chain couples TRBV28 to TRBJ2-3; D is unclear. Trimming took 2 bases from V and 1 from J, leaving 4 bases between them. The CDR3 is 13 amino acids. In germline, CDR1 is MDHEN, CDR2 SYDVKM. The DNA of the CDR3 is TGTGCCAGCAGTTTAGGAGGCACAGATACGCAGTATTTT. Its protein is CASSLGGTDTQYF.

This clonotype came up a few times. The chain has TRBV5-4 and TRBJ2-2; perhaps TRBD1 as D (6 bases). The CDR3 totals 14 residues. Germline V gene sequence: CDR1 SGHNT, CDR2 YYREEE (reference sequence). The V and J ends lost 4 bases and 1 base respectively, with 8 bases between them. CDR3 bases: TGTGCCAGCAGCGCGACAGGGAACACCGGGGAGCTGTTTTTT. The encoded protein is CASSATGNTGELFF.

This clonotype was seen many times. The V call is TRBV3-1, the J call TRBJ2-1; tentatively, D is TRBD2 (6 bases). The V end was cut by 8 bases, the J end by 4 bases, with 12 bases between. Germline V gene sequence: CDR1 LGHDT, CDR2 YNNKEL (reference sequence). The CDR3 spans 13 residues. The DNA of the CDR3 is TGTGCCAGCCGCGCGGGGCGGTACAATGAGCAGTTCTTC. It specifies CASRAGRYNEQFF.

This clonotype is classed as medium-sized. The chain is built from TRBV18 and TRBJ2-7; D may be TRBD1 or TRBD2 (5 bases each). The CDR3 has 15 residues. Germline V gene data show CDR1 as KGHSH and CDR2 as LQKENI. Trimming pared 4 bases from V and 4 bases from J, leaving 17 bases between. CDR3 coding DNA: TGTGCCAGCTCACTGGGGACCGGGATCCCATACGAGCAGTACTTC. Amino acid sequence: CASSLGTGIPYEQYF.

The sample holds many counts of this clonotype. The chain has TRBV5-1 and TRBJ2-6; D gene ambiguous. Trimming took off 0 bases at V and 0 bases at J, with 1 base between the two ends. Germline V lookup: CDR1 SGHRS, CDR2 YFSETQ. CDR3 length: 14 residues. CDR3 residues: CASSLASGANVLTF. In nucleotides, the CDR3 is TGCGCCAGCAGCTTGGCCTCTGGGGCCAACGTCCTGACTTTC. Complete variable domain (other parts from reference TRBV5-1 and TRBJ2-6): KAGVTQTPRYLIKTRGQQVTLSCSPISGHRSVSWYQQTPGQGLQFLFEYFSETQRNKGNFPGRFSGRQFSNSRSEMNVSTLELGDSALYLCASSLASGANVLTFGAGSRLTVL.

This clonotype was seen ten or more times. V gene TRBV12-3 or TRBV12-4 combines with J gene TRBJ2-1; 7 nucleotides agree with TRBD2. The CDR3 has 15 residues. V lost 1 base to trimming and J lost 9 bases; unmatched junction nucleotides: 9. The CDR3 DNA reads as TGTGCCAGCAGTTTAGTCGGCGGGGGAGGTAGTGAGCAGTTCTTC. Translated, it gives CASSLVGGGGSEQFF.

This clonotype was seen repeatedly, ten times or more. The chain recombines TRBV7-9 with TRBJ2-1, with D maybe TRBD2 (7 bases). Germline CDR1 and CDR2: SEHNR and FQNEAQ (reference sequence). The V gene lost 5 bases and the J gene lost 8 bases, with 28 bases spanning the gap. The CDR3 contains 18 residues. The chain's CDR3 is CASSPGAREKVSGDEQFF. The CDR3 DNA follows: TGTGCCAGCAGCCCAGGGGCGCGGGAGAAGGTCTCTGGCGATGAGCAGTTCTTC.

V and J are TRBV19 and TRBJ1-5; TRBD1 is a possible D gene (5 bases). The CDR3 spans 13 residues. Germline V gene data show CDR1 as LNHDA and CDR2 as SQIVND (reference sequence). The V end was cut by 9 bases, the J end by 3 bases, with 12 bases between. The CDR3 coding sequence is TGTGCCAGCCTGGGGGGGGTCAATCAGCCCCAGCATTTT. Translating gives CASLGGVNQPQHF. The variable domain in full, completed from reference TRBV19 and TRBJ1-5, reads DGGITQSPKYLFRKEGQNVTLSCEQNLNHDAMYWYRQDPGQGLRLIYYSQIVNDFQKGDIAEGYSVSREKKESFPLTVTSAQKNPTAFYLCASLGGVNQPQHFGDGTRLSIL.

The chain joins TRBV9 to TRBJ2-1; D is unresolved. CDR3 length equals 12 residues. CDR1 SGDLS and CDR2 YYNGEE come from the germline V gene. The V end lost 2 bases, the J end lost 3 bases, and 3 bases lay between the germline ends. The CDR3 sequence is CASSVRYNEQFF. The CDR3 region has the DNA TGTGCCAGCAGCGTCCGCTACAATGAGCAGTTCTTC. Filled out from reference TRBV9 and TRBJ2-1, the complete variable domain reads DSGVTQTPKHLITATGQRVTLRCSPRSGDLSVYWYQQSLDQGLQFLIQYYNGEERAKGNILERFSAQQFPDLHSELNLSSLELGDSALYFCASSVRYNEQFFGPGTRLTVL.